This T cell receptor (beta chain) was recorded in a study of T cell responses to AZD1222 COVID-19 vaccine. Notes on the study in general: Targeting of unmutated variant regions was reportedly seen in nearly half of spike-specific TCRs. Spike-specific TCR repertoires showed rising breadth and depth after two AZD1222 doses. Donors were chiefly white British, with a greater number of females, and clonal diversity was perhaps underestimated. Only after the peak T cell response were repertoires sampled.

Worth noting for this clone: Its specificity is not known.

Clones were read by immunoSEQ multiplex PCR, and TCRdb kept only the in-frame ones, dropping some. Altogether over 150,000 clones are present, around 90% being singletons, with the ten largest covering roughly 4.3%. The germline gives CDR1 SGHVS, CDR2 FQNEAQ. This CDR3 contains 15 residues. With 5 bases removed from V and 4 bases from J, the gap between germline ends came to 17 bases. The V and J genes are TRBV7-8 and TRBJ1-2; no clear D gene. The material was peripheral blood, obtained on day 0 of MenACWY control vaccination. The clonotype was recovered from an adult in good health. CDR3 sequence (DNA): TGTGCCAGCAGCCCACAGAATGGCCTTTTCTATGGCTACACCTTC. Amino acid sequence: CASSPQNGLFYGYTF.